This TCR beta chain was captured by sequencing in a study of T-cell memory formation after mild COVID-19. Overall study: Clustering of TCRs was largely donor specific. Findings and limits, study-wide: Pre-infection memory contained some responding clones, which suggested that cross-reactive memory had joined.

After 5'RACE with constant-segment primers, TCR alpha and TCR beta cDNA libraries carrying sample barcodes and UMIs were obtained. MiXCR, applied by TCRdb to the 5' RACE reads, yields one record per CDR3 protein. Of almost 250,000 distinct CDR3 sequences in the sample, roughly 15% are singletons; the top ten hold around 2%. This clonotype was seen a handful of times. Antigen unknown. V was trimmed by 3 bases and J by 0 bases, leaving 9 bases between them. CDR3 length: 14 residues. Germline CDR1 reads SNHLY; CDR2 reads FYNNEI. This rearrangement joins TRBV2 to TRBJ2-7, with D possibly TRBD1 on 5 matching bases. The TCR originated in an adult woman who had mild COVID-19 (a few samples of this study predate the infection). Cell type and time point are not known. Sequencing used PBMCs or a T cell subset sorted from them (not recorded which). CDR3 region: CASSDRESSYEQYF. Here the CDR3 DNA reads TGTGCCAGCAGTGACAGGGAAAGCTCCTACGAGCAGTACTTC.